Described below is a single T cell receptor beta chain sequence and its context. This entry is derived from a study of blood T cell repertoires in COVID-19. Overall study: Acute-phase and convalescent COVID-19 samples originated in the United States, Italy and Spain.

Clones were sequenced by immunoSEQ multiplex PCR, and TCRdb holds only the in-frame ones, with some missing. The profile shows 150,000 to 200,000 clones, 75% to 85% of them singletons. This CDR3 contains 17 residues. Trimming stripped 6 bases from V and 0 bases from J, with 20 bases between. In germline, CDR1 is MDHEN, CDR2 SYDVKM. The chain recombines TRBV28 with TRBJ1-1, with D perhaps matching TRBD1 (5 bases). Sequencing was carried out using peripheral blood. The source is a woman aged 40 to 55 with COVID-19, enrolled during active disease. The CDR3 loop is CASSLTQVGGMNTEAFF. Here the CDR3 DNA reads TGTGCCAGCAGCTTAACACAGGTGGGGGGAATGAACACTGAAGCTTTCTTT.